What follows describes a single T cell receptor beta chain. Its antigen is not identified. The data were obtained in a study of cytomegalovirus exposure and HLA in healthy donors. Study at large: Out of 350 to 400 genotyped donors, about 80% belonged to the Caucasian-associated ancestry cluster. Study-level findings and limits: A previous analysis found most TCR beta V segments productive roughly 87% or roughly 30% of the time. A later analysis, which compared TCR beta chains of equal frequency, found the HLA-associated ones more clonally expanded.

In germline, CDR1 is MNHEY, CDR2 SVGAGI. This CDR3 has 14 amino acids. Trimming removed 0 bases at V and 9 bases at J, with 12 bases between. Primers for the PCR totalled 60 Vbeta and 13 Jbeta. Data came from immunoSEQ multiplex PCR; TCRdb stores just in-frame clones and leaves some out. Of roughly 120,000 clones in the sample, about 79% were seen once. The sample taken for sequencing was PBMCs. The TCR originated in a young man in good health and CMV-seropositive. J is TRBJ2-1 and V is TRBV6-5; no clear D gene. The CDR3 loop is CASSYSRGRFEQFF. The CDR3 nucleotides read TGTGCCAGCAGTTACTCGAGAGGTCGATTTGAGCAGTTCTTC.